These T cell receptor beta chains were read from a single sample in a study of control samples from healthy donors and cancer patients. Libraries were prepared by immunoSEQ multiplex PCR; TCRdb keeps only in-frame clonotypes and omits some of them. Here the sample spans around 94,000 clones, 90% being singletons. Sequenced sample: blood. These receptors came from a woman younger than 35 in good health. Each CDR3 is given with its conserved first and last residue. The D gene is left open where the match is weak. Clone size is shown for a subset of rows, as once, few, many or a class of expanded clone.

clone size	V gene	D gene	CDR3 length	J gene	CDR3 protein	CDR3 DNA
once	TRBV29-1	-	13	TRBJ1-4	CSALDSSDEKLFF	TGCAGCGCTCTCGACAGTTCGGATGAAAAACTGTTTTTT
-	TRBV6-5	-	15	TRBJ1-2	CASSYDAGKSYGYTF	TGTGCCAGCAGTTATGATGCAGGGAAGAGCTATGGCTACACCTTC
-	TRBV9	-	13	TRBJ1-1	CASSVVSGTEAFF	TGTGCCAGCAGCGTAGTTAGCGGCACTGAAGCTTTCTTT
-	TRBV5-1	-	17	TRBJ1-1	CASSLGPRTGQNTEAFF	TGCGCCAGCAGCTTGGGTCCGCGGACGGGGCAGAACACTGAAGCTTTCTTT
once	TRBV12-3/TRBV12-4	TRBD1	13	TRBJ1-1	CASSTGGVTEAFF	TGTGCCAGCAGTACAGGGGGAGTCACTGAAGCTTTCTTT
few	TRBV4-1	-	13	TRBJ1-5	CASSPAQNQPQHF	TGCGCCAGCAGCCCAGCCCAAAATCAGCCCCAGCATTTT
-	TRBV6-6	-	12	TRBJ1-2	CASTHDLGGYTF	TGTGCCAGCACCCACGATCTGGGGGGCTACACCTTC
-	TRBV6-5	-	14	TRBJ1-3	CASKINPHGDTIYF	TGTGCCAGCAAAATAAATCCCCATGGGGACACCATATATTTT
-	TRBV11-1	-	14	TRBJ1-1	CASSRWGSGTEAFF	TGTGCCAGCAGCAGATGGGGGTCGGGCACTGAAGCTTTCTTT
-	TRBV7-9	-	16	TRBJ2-5	CASSPSILQGQETQYF	TGTGCCAGCAGCCCGTCAATTTTACAGGGCCAAGAGACCCAGTACTTC